The rows below give T cell receptor beta chains drawn from one sample of a study of T cell clones after liver transplantation. TCRdb keeps only in-frame clones here, not all; method: immunoSEQ multiplex PCR. The table shows 15,000 to 20,000 clones, with approximately 80% occurring only once. The sequencing here drew on CD8+ T cells from blood, taken around 48 months after liver transplant. The receptors stem from a human patient who received a liver transplant. These T cells may partly come from the graft donor. The CDR3 runs from the conserved cysteine through the conserved F or W. The order of the fields is D gene, clone size, V gene, J gene, CDR3 protein, CDR3 DNA. D genes are given only for firm matches. A row's size may be missing; if present it is once, few, many or a size class.

NA,NA,TRBV5-4,TRBJ1-1,CASSLVGTEAFF,TGTGCCAGCAGCTTGGTGGGGACTGAAGCTTTCTTT
NA,NA,TRBV5-1,TRBJ1-1,CASSLAGNTEAFF,TGCGCCAGCAGCTTGGCGGGGAACACTGAAGCTTTCTTT
TRBD2,NA,TRBV11-2,TRBJ2-5,CASSFSGEGETQYF,TGTGCCAGCAGCTTTTCTGGGGAGGGAGAGACCCAGTACTTC
TRBD1,NA,TRBV27,TRBJ1-2,CANDPHLGRDRGRGYTF,TGTGCCAACGACCCCCATCTAGGTCGGGACAGGGGGAGAGGCTACACCTTC
NA,NA,TRBV13,TRBJ2-7,CASNEGTASYEQYF,TGTGCCAGCAATGAAGGGACGGCCTCCTACGAGCAGTACTTC
NA,NA,TRBV5-1,TRBJ1-1,CASSLGRGRTEAFF,TGCGCCAGCAGCTTGGGAAGGGGGAGGACTGAAGCTTTCTTT
NA,NA,TRBV7-9,TRBJ2-7,CASSPGYGYEQYF,TGTGCCAGCAGTCCGGGGTACGGTTACGAGCAGTACTTC
TRBD1,once,TRBV9,TRBJ1-2,CASSVGTGMGYGYTF,TGTGCCAGCAGCGTAGGGACAGGGATGGGCTATGGCTACACCTTC
TRBD2,NA,TRBV28,TRBJ2-7,CASSLLSARLSGRVHEQYF,TGTGCCAGCAGTTTACTTTCGGCAAGGCTTAGCGGGAGGGTGCACGAGCAGTACTTC
NA,few,TRBV4-1,TRBJ1-5,CASSPGGYSNQPQHF,TGCGCCAGCAGCCCCGGGGGGTATAGCAATCAGCCCCAGCATTTT
NA,NA,TRBV28,TRBJ2-7,CASSLALTYEQYF,TGTGCCAGCAGTTTAGCCCTAACCTACGAGCAGTACTTC
NA,NA,TRBV5-1,TRBJ1-2,CASSLVPGAVNYGYTF,TGCGCCAGCAGCTTGGTTCCGGGAGCGGTGAACTATGGCTACACCTTC
TRBD2,NA,TRBV5-6,TRBJ2-7,CASSLGGGSAEQYF,TGTGCCAGCAGCTTGGGCGGGGGTAGTGCCGAGCAGTACTTC
NA,NA,TRBV19,TRBJ2-1,CASKDEGSSYNEQFF,TGTGCCAGTAAAGACGAGGGCAGCTCCTACAATGAGCAGTTCTTC
NA,NA,TRBV6-6,TRBJ2-7,CASSIGGAGTYEQYF,TGTGCCAGCAGCATAGGTGGGGCTGGAACCTACGAGCAGTACTTC
TRBD2,NA,TRBV29-1,TRBJ2-3,CSVSGRAGYVTDTQYF,TGCAGCGTTAGCGGGAGGGCCGGGTATGTCACAGATACGCAGTATTTT
NA,few,TRBV28,TRBJ2-1,CASGAWNEQFF,TGTGCCAGCGGGGCGTGGAATGAGCAGTTCTTC
NA,NA,TRBV4-1,TRBJ2-1,CASSILGGSYNEQFF,TGCGCCAGCAGTATATTAGGGGGGTCCTACAATGAGCAGTTCTTC
TRBD2,NA,TRBV6-1,TRBJ2-3,CASILAGETDTQYF,TGTGCCAGCATCCTAGCGGGAGAGACAGATACGCAGTATTTT
TRBD1,NA,TRBV25-1,TRBJ2-7,CASSERDRSYEQYF,TGTGCCAGCAGTGAAAGGGACAGATCCTACGAGCAGTACTTC
TRBD1,medium-sized,TRBV7-8,TRBJ1-1,CASSPRTGDTEAFF,TGTGCCAGCAGCCCCCGGACAGGGGACACTGAAGCTTTCTTT
TRBD1,many,TRBV2,TRBJ2-3,CASSGTVSTDTQYF,TGTGCCAGCAGCGGGACAGTCAGCACAGATACGCAGTATTTT
NA,NA,TRBV5-4,TRBJ1-2,CASSSDEYYYGYTF,TGTGCCAGCAGCTCGGACGAGTATTACTATGGCTACACCTTC
TRBD2,once,TRBV7-3,TRBJ2-3,CASSPSGGRDTQYF,TGTGCCAGCAGCCCTAGCGGGGGGAGGGATACGCAGTATTTT
NA,once,TRBV7-2,TRBJ1-5,CASSPFVNSNQPQHF,TGTGCCAGCAGCCCGTTCGTTAATAGCAATCAGCCCCAGCATTTT
TRBD2,NA,TRBV7-9,TRBJ2-1,CASSLGTSGKGRRNEQFF,TGTGCCAGCAGCTTAGGGACTAGCGGGAAAGGCCGTAGGAATGAGCAGTTCTTC
NA,NA,TRBV6-5,TRBJ2-7,CASSYGEGSEQYF,TGTGCCAGCAGTTATGGTGAGGGGTCCGAGCAGTACTTC
NA,NA,TRBV7-2,TRBJ2-5,CASSRTVETQYF,TGTGCCAGCAGCCGGACAGTGGAGACCCAGTACTTC
NA,medium-sized,TRBV7-2,TRBJ2-7,CASSLEAGPYEQYF,TGTGCCAGCAGCTTAGAGGCGGGACCCTACGAGCAGTACTTC
TRBD1,NA,TRBV9,TRBJ2-4,CASSAPIIDREKAKNIQYF,TGTGCCAGCAGCGCCCCAATAATCGACAGGGAAAAAGCCAAAAACATTCAGTACTTC
NA,NA,TRBV5-1,TRBJ2-1,CASSLEHNEQFF,TGCGCCAGCAGCTTGGAGCACAATGAGCAGTTCTTC
NA,few,TRBV19,TRBJ1-5,CASMLGCQPQHF,TGTGCCAGTATGTTAGGATGTCAGCCCCAGCATTTT
NA,NA,TRBV6-6,TRBJ2-3,CASLPGGPPVYF,TGTGCCAGCCTCCCCGGGGGGCCCCCCGTGTATTTT
NA,NA,TRBV20-1,TRBJ2-4,CSARDRNIQYF,TGCAGTGCTAGGGACAGAAACATTCAGTACTTC
NA,NA,TRBV14,TRBJ2-4,CASSSGKNIQYF,TGTGCCAGCAGCTCCGGCAAAAACATTCAGTACTTC
TRBD2,NA,TRBV19,TRBJ2-1,CASRLAGGLAYNEQFF,TGTGCCAGTAGGCTAGCGGGGGGGCTAGCCTACAATGAGCAGTTCTTC
NA,NA,TRBV10-3,TRBJ2-1,CAISDGIGTPSNEQFF,TGTGCCATCAGTGACGGTATCGGGACGCCGAGCAATGAGCAGTTCTTC
NA,NA,TRBV19,TRBJ2-2,CASSPEGGGPGELFF,TGTGCCAGTAGTCCCGAGGGTGGGGGACCCGGGGAGCTGTTTTTT
NA,NA,TRBV4-3,TRBJ2-2,CASSQDPSSWAGELFF,TGCGCCAGCAGCCAAGATCCCTCGTCTTGGGCCGGGGAGCTGTTTTTT
TRBD1,NA,TRBV7-6,TRBJ2-5,CASSLNRGEAQYF,TGTGCCAGCAGCTTAAACAGGGGAGAGGCCCAGTACTTC
TRBD1,NA,TRBV7-3,TRBJ2-3,CASAWGDRGLDTQYF,TGTGCCAGCGCCTGGGGAGACAGGGGGTTAGATACGCAGTATTTT
TRBD2,NA,TRBV11-2,TRBJ2-2,CAIQREGYTGELFF,TGTGCCATCCAGCGGGAGGGGTACACCGGGGAGCTGTTTTTT
NA,NA,TRBV7-9,TRBJ2-3,CASSFAGGEEDTQYF,TGTGCCAGCAGCTTTGCGGGCGGCGAGGAAGATACGCAGTATTTT